This T cell receptor (beta chain) was sequenced in a study of post-analysis software for immune sequencing data. This clonotype appeared a few times. Antigen specificity is unknown. V was shortened by 3 bases and J by 1 base, with 12 bases between the two germline ends. CDR1 and CDR2 (germline): MDHEN, SYDVKM. There are 15 residues in the CDR3. Unique molecular identifiers were present in the TCR beta cDNA libraries. TCRdb recomputed calls from the PCR reads with MiXCR, one row per CDR3 protein. Counted here are 750,000 to 950,000 distinct CDR3 sequences, roughly 46% occurring once; the ten biggest clones make up approximately 5%. Whole-study findings and limits: TRBV segments more frequent in patients than in controls numbered roughly 5 and included TRBV5-6, TRBV5-1 and TRBV20-1.

The V call is TRBV28, the J call TRBJ1-2, with a weak D call TRBD1 (5 bases). Input material: blood. The receptor was isolated from a girl between 10 and 17 years old with multiple sclerosis. The CDR3 DNA reads TGTGCCAGCAGTTTGGGACCCCAGGGTAACTATGGCTACACCTTC. It encodes CASSLGPQGNYGYTF.